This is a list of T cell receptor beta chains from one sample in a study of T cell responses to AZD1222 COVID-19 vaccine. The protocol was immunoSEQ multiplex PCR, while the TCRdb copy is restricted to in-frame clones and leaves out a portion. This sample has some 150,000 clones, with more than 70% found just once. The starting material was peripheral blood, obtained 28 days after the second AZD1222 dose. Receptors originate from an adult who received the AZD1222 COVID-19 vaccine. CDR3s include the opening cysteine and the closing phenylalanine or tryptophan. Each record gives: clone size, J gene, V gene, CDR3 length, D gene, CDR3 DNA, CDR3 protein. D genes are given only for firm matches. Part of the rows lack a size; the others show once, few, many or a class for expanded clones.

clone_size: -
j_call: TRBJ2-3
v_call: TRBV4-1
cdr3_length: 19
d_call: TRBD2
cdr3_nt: TGCGCCAGCAGCCAGATACTAGCGGGGGGTCAAGGCCGCACAGATACGCAGTATTTT
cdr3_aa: CASSQILAGGQGRTDTQYF

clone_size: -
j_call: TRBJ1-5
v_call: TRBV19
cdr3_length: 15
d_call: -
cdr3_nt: TGTGCCAGTAGTATCGTACAGGGTGTAGGTCAGCCCCAGCATTTT
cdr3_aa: CASSIVQGVGQPQHF

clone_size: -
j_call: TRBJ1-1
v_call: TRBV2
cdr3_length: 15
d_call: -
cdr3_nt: TGTGCCAGCAGTAACTTTTGGGGGGTCGCTACTGAAGCTTTCTTT
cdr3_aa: CASSNFWGVATEAFF

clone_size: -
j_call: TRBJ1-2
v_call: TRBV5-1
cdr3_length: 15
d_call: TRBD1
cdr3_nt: TGCGCCAGCAGCTTGGTACGGACAGGGGACGGTGGCTACACCTTC
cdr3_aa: CASSLVRTGDGGYTF

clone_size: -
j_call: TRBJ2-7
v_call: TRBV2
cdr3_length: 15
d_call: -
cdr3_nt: TGTGCCAGCAGTGAAGGTCCCGGGAACACCTACGAGCAGTACTTC
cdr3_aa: CASSEGPGNTYEQYF

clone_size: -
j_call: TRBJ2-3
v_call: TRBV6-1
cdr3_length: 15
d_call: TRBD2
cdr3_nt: TGTGCCAGCAGTGAAGCGCTAGCGGGAGCAGATACGCAGTATTTT
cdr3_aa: CASSEALAGADTQYF

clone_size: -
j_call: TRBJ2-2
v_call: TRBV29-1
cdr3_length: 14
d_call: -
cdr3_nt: TGCAGCGTTGAGGCAGGGTTGGGACTCGGGGAGCTGTTTTTT
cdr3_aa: CSVEAGLGLGELFF

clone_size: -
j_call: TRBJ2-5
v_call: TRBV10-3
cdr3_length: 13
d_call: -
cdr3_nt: TGTGCCATCAGTGAGGGATGGGGCGAGACCCAGTACTTC
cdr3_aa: CAISEGWGETQYF

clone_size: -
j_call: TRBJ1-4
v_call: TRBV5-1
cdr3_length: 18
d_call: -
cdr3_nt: TGCGCCAGCAGCTTCGGTCGGTCACGGGAAGCAACTAATGAAAAACTGTTTTTT
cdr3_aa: CASSFGRSREATNEKLFF

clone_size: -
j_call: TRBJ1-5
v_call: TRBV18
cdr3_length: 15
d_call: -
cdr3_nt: TGTGCCAGCTCACCACCGGGACGAGGCAATCAGCCCCAGCATTTT
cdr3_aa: CASSPPGRGNQPQHF

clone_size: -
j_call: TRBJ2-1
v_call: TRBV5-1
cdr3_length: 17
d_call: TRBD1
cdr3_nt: TGCGCCAGCAGCCCTGAAACAGGGGTCAGCTCCTACAATGAGCAGTTCTTC
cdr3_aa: CASSPETGVSSYNEQFF

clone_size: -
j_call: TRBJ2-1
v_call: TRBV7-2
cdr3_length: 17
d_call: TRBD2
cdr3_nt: TGTGCCAGCATCAGGGGGACTAGCGTTTGGAACTACAATGAGCAGTTCTTC
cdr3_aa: CASIRGTSVWNYNEQFF

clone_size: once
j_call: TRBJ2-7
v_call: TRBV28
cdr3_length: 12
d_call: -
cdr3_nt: TGTGCCAGCAGTTTGAAGGGTTTAGAGCAGTACTTC
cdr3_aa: CASSLKGLEQYF

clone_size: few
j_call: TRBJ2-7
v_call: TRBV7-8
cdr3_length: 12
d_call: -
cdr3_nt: TGTGCCAGCAGCCCCGACTTATACGAGCAGTACTTC
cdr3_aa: CASSPDLYEQYF

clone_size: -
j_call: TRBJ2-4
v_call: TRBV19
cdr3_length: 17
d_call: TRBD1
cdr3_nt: TGTGCCAGTAAGCTGGGGCGGGCAGGGGGTATGGAAAACATTCAGTACTTC
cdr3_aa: CASKLGRAGGMENIQYF